The 31 T cell receptor beta chains in this list originate from one sample, sequenced in a study of blood T cell repertoires in COVID-19. The assay was immunoSEQ multiplex PCR, and TCRdb's table has in-frame clones only and misses some. The sample holds roughly 100,000 clones, approximately 88% seen once. Sequenced input: peripheral blood. The receptors were sampled from a woman aged 55-69 years with acute or convalescent COVID-19.

The rearrangement links TRBV6-1 to TRBJ1-5; D might be TRBD1 (5 bases). CDR1 is MNHNS, CDR2 SASEGT, per germline. The germline V and J ends were trimmed by 0 bases and 7 bases, with 13 bases remaining between them. The CDR3 extends over 15 amino acids. The CDR3 sequence is CASSEAGGADQPQHF. Written as DNA, the CDR3 is TGTGCCAGCAGTGAAGCGGGCGGGGCCGACCAGCCCCAGCATTTT.

CDR3: CASSQGRGGRINQPQHF. DNA for the CDR3: TGCGCCAGCAGCCAAGGGCGCGGGGGGAGGATCAATCAGCCCCAGCATTTT. The chain joins TRBV4-1 to TRBJ1-5; TRBD1 might be the D (5 bases). Germline CDR1 and CDR2: MGHRA and YSYEKL. CDR3 length: 17 amino acids. Trimming removed 1 base from V and 3 bases from J, with 16 bases in between.

This clone was seen once. The chain combines TRBV7-6 with TRBJ1-3; D may be TRBD1 (6 bases). The CDR3 totals 18 residues. Trimming left V 0 bases short and J 0 bases short, with 15 bases between. Germline values: CDR1 SGHVS, CDR2 FNYEAQ. The CDR3 here is CASSLAPGRQVSGNTIYF. The CDR3 DNA follows: TGTGCCAGCAGCTTAGCACCGGGCCGACAGGTCTCTGGAAACACCATATATTTT.

This sequence joins TRBV6-4 and TRBJ2-7; 10 bases align to TRBD2. The CDR3 contains 15 residues. The J segment lost 5 bases and the V segment lost 2 bases, leaving 6 bases of the junction unmatched. Germline-derived CDR1 and CDR2 are MRHNA and SNTAGT. This CDR3 is CASSDGGLAFNEQYF. CDR3 DNA: TGTGCCAGCAGTGACGGGGGACTAGCGTTCAACGAGCAGTACTTC.

The chain employs TRBV3-1 (or the pseudogene TRBV3-2) and TRBJ2-6; D remains unclear. V was pared by 0 bases and J by 0 bases, with 9 bases between. Germline assignment: CDR1 LGHDT and CDR2 YNNKEL (reference sequence). The CDR3 consists of 17 residues. The CDR3 reads CASSQDPVISGANVLTF. The CDR3 nucleotides read TGTGCCAGCAGCCAAGATCCAGTAATCTCTGGGGCCAACGTCCTGACTTTC.

The chain joins TRBV24-1 to TRBJ2-1; D is perhaps TRBD1 (7 bases). V lost 3 bases and J 6 bases, leaving 17 bases between the germline ends. The germline gives CDR1 KGHDR, CDR2 SFDVKD. The CDR3 runs 16 residues. Here the CDR3 DNA reads TGTGCCACCAGTGATCTAGCGTCAGGGGGAATCAATGAGCAGTTCTTC. Translated: CATSDLASGGINEQFF.

V and J are TRBV28 and TRBJ2-5, with 9 bases identical to TRBD2. V lost 2 bases to trimming and J lost 5 bases; unmatched junction nucleotides: 3. The germline V gene has CDR1 MDHEN and CDR2 SYDVKM. The CDR3 is 14 residues long. DNA for the CDR3: TGTGCCAGCAGTTTAGGCGGGAGGGTGGAGACCCAGTACTTC. This codes for CASSLGGRVETQYF. Full variable domain (rest looked up from reference TRBV28 and TRBJ2-5): DVKVTQSSRYLVKRTGEKVFLECVQDMDHENMFWYRQDPGLGLRLIYFSYDVKMKEKGDIPEGYSVSREKKERFSLILESASTNQTSMYLCASSLGGRVETQYFGPGTRLLVL.

The rearrangement uses TRBV5-1 and TRBJ2-3, with D possibly being TRBD1 (6 bases). With 4 bases removed from V and 3 bases from J, the gap between germline ends came to 21 bases. This CDR3 has 17 residues. Germline loops: CDR1 SGHRS, CDR2 YFSETQ. The CDR3 region has the DNA TGCGCCAGCAGCCGACTGGGGGCAGGGGCTACAACAGATACGCAGTATTTT. As protein: CASSRLGAGATTDTQYF.

This clone was counted only a few times. This chain connects TRBV7-3 to TRBJ2-1, with D possibly being TRBD2 (5 bases). V was shortened by 5 bases and J by 8 bases, with 31 bases between the two germline ends. The CDR3 runs 19 residues. Germline V gene lookup returns CDR1 SGHTA and CDR2 FQGTGA. The CDR3 here is CASSHQPSWRARGLDEQFF. The DNA of the CDR3 is TGTGCCAGCAGCCACCAGCCCTCGTGGCGGGCACGTGGGTTGGATGAGCAGTTCTTC.

The rearrangement links TRBV6-5 to TRBJ2-6; unclear D gene. Trimming cost V 7 bases and J 2 bases, with 12 bases left between them. CDR3 length equals 15 residues. The germline V gene encodes CDR1 MNHEY and CDR2 SVGAGI. This CDR3 is CASTQTPAGANVLTF. The CDR3 nucleotides are TGTGCCAGCACTCAGACTCCTGCTGGGGCCAACGTCCTGACTTTC.

This chain joins TRBV6-6 and TRBJ2-7; D may be TRBD2 (6 bases). The V and J ends lost 0 bases and 0 bases respectively, with 12 bases between them. CDR3 length equals 16 residues. Germline assignment: CDR1 MNHNY and CDR2 SVGAGI (reference sequence). CDR3 protein: CASSYSGGGSSYEQYV. CDR3 bases: TGTGCCAGCAGTTACTCGGGCGGAGGGAGCTCCTACGAGCAGTACGTC.

V and J are TRBV6-5 and TRBJ1-5; a weak D match, TRBD1 (5 bases). Germline CDR1 MNHEY, CDR2 SVGAGI. This CDR3 has 15 amino acids. Trimming removed 6 bases from V and 6 bases from J, with 18 bases in between. CDR3 sequence (DNA): TGTGCCAGCAGGTCCGGGACCCCGGGGGGTCAGCCCCAGCATTTT. Residues: CASRSGTPGGQPQHF.

The rearrangement joins TRBV29-1 to TRBJ2-1, with 7 bases identical to TRBD1. CDR1 SQVTM and CDR2 ANQGSEA come from the germline V gene. V gave up 6 bases and J gave up 3 bases; unmatched junction bases: 5. CDR3 length equals 13 residues. As DNA, the CDR3 is TGCAGCGTCTCGGGACAGTTCTACAATGAGCAGTTCTTC. As protein: CSVSGQFYNEQFF.

The chain is built from TRBV6-1 and TRBJ2-4, with no clear D. V lost 0 bases and J lost 0, with 6 bases in between. The CDR3 covers 15 residues. The germline CDR1 and CDR2 sequences are MNHNS and SASEGT. The chain's CDR3 is CASSEAGVAKNIQYF. Here the CDR3 DNA reads TGTGCCAGCAGTGAAGCTGGAGTAGCCAAAAACATTCAGTACTTC.

This clone was seen once. J is TRBJ2-2 and V is TRBV19, with 10 nucleotides matching TRBD1. Trimming cost V 5 bases and J 5 bases; bases outside gene matches: 5. Germline assignment: CDR1 LNHDA and CDR2 SQIVND (reference sequence). The length of the CDR3 is 15 residues. This CDR3 reads CASSALGQGTGELFF. The DNA of the CDR3 is TGTGCCAGTAGTGCCCTGGGACAGGGGACCGGGGAGCTGTTTTTT.

The chain is built from TRBV28 and TRBJ1-2; tentative D call: TRBD1 (5 bases). The V end lost 5 bases, the J end lost 4 bases, and 14 bases lay between the germline ends. The CDR3 consists of 14 residues. The germline V gene has CDR1 MDHEN and CDR2 SYDVKM. The CDR3 sequence: CASSPPGSVYGYTF. The DNA of the CDR3 is TGTGCCAGCAGTCCCCCAGGGTCGGTCTATGGCTACACCTTC.

The chain is built from TRBV5-4 and TRBJ2-5, with 12 bases aligning to TRBD2. Losses at the gene ends were 4 bases for V and 0 bases for J; bases not matched to a gene: 4. Germline-derived CDR1 and CDR2 are SGHNT and YYREEE (reference sequence). The CDR3 runs to 16 residues. DNA for the CDR3: TGTGCCAGCAGCCGGGGGACTAGCGGGTACCAAGAGACCCAGTACTTC. Residues: CASSRGTSGYQETQYF.

The J gene is TRBJ1-1, the V gene TRBV6-1; TRBD1 matches 8 bases. After removal of 2 bases from V and 9 bases from J, the junction contained 11 bases not matched to a gene. CDR1 is MNHNS and CDR2 is SASEGT in the germline V gene. There are 15 residues in the CDR3. For the CDR3, the DNA is TGTGCCAGCAGTGAATCTGGACAGGGCTTTGCCAAAGCTTTCTTT. It specifies CASSESGQGFAKAFF.

V gene TRBV18 combines with J gene TRBJ1-4, with a tentative D call TRBD1 (6 bases). The CDR3 extends over 15 amino acids. Trimming left V 3 bases short and J 7 bases short, with 15 bases between. Germline CDR1 is KGHSH and CDR2 is LQKENI. CDR3 in amino acids: CASSPSAGVGEKLFF. Here the CDR3 DNA reads TGTGCCAGCTCACCCTCGGCAGGGGTAGGTGAAAAACTGTTTTTT.

The chain links TRBV2 to TRBJ1-2, with 9 bases fitting TRBD1. Germline V gives CDR1 SNHLY, CDR2 FYNNEI. V shed 5 bases and J 6 bases; nucleotides not matched to a gene: 4. There are 13 residues in the CDR3. For the CDR3, the DNA is TGTGCCAGCAGTTGGACAGGGGTGAATGGCTACACCTTC. This sequence encodes CASSWTGVNGYTF.

The chain joins TRBV5-6 to TRBJ1-2; D call uncertain. Trimming removed 0 bases from V and 4 bases from J, with 13 bases in between. Per the germline V gene, CDR1 is SGHDT and CDR2 is YYEEEE. This CDR3 has 15 residues. In DNA form, the CDR3 reads TGTGCCAGCAGCTTGGCCTCCAACTTACCCTATGGCTACACCTTC. Amino acid sequence: CASSLASNLPYGYTF.

This clone has only one observation. The V and J genes are TRBV28 and TRBJ1-1, with TRBD1 identical over 8 bases. V lost 5 bases to trimming and J lost 0 bases; unmatched junction nucleotides: 2. This CDR3 spans 14 amino acids. Germline values: CDR1 MDHEN, CDR2 SYDVKM. CDR3 amino acids: CASSDRGVNTEAFF. For the CDR3, the DNA is TGTGCCAGCAGTGACAGGGGAGTGAACACTGAAGCTTTCTTT.

The chain joins TRBV30 to TRBJ2-2, with TRBD1 matching over 11 bases. The germline V gene has CDR1 GTSNPN and CDR2 SVGIG (reference sequence). V gave up 8 bases and J gave up 5 bases; unmatched junction bases: 7. The CDR3 spans 14 residues. The CDR3 DNA reads TGTGCCAGAAGGACAGGGGGCAATACCGGGGAGCTGTTTTTT. It specifies CARRTGGNTGELFF. The variable domain in full, completed from reference TRBV30 and TRBJ2-2, reads SQTIHQWPATLVQPVGSPLSLECTVEGTSNPNLYWYRQAAGRGLQLLFYSVGIGQISSEVPQNLSASRPQDRQFILSSKKLLLSDSGFYLCARRTGGNTGELFFGEGSRLTVL.

The V gene is TRBV20-1, the J gene TRBJ1-1; possibly TRBD1 for D (5 bases). Trimming pared 3 bases from V and 2 bases from J, leaving 13 bases between. Germline V gene lookup returns CDR1 DFQATT and CDR2 SNEGSKA (reference sequence). The length of the CDR3 is 14 residues. The CDR3 DNA reads as TGCAGTGCTAGTATCGGCAGGGCAAACACTGAAGCTTTCTTT. Protein product: CSASIGRANTEAFF.

J is TRBJ1-2 and V is TRBV27, with 8 bases lining up with TRBD1. There are 13 residues in the CDR3. V shed 3 bases, J shed 4 bases, and the junction held 1 base outside the gene matches. CDR1 is MNHEY and CDR2 is SMNVEV in the germline V gene (reference sequence). The CDR3, as DNA: TGTGCCAGCAGTTTGGACAGGGCCTATGGCTACACCTTC. Protein: CASSLDRAYGYTF.

The CDR3 DNA is TGTGCCAGTAACGCGTTATGGTCACCCCTCCACTTT. Protein sequence: CASNALWSPLHF. The chain has TRBV19 and TRBJ1-6; no reliable D call. V was clipped by 7 bases and J by 10 bases, with 11 bases between them. Germline V gene lookup returns CDR1 LNHDA and CDR2 SQIVND (reference sequence). The CDR3 has 12 amino acids. The whole variable domain, remainder taken from reference TRBV19 and TRBJ1-6, is DGGITQSPKYLFRKEGQNVTLSCEQNLNHDAMYWYRQDPGQGLRLIYYSQIVNDFQKGDIAEGYSVSREKKESFPLTVTSAQKNPTAFYLCASNALWSPLHFGNGTRLTVT.

V gene TRBV2 combines with J gene TRBJ1-2; TRBD1 matches 9 bases. Germline V gene sequence: CDR1 SNHLY, CDR2 FYNNEI. Trimming removed 8 bases from V and 7 bases from J; junction bases left unmatched: 11. The length of the CDR3 is 14 residues. CDR3 loop: CASGTGTGLAGYTF. The CDR3 coding sequence is TGTGCCAGCGGAACCGGGACAGGGTTGGCTGGCTACACCTTC.

The chain uses TRBV10-2 and TRBJ1-5; 9 nucleotides line up with TRBD1. The CDR3 runs to 17 residues. V trimming: 0 bases; J trimming: 1 base; junction bases outside the gene matches: 4. Looked up from germline, CDR1 is WSHSY and CDR2 is SAAADI. CDR3 residues: CASSESVQGASNQPQHF. CDR3 nucleotides: TGCGCCAGCAGTGAGTCGGTACAGGGGGCAAGCAATCAGCCCCAGCATTTT.

V is TRBV5-1 and J is TRBJ2-1; D perhaps matches TRBD2 (6 bases). The CDR3 totals 15 residues. In germline, CDR1 is SGHRS, CDR2 YFSETQ. The V and J ends lost 0 bases and 9 bases respectively, with 16 bases between them. This CDR3 is CASSLGLGATAEQFF. The CDR3 bases are TGCGCCAGCAGCTTGGGACTAGGGGCGACCGCTGAGCAGTTCTTC.

This rearrangement joins TRBV10-3 to TRBJ1-2; D unclear. Trimming took 4 bases from V and 2 from J, leaving 8 bases between them. This CDR3 comprises 13 residues. Germline V CDR1 and CDR2: ENHRY, SYGVKD. The CDR3 DNA reads as TGTGCCATCAGTGGGGCGGGGAACTATGGCTACACCTTC. Translating it yields CAISGAGNYGYTF.

The chain is built from TRBV5-5 and TRBJ1-5; maybe TRBD1 (6 bases). There are 14 residues in the CDR3. Trimming pared 4 bases from V and 7 bases from J, leaving 15 bases between. Germline V gives CDR1 SGHKS, CDR2 YYEKEE (reference sequence). CDR3: CASSPETGGQPQHF. The CDR3 nucleotides are TGTGCCAGCAGCCCGGAGACAGGAGGACAGCCCCAGCATTTT.